The 29 T cell receptor beta chains below were found in one sample sequenced in a study of cytomegalovirus exposure and HLA in healthy donors (dated by TCRdb to 2015 to 2018). Library method: the immunoSEQ multiplex PCR assay. For the multiplex PCR, a mixture combining 60 forward primers for TCR Vbeta segments and 13 reverse primers for TCR Jbeta segments was used. TCRdb retrieved this table from immuneACCESS and kept in-frame rearrangements only. Not all clones are present; in checked studies, unresolved V genes account for under half, and no reason is known for the remainder. The sample table records approximately 170,000 clones; roughly 79% of these occur just once. 2% to 2.5% of the sample is in the top ten clones. The sequenced material came from PBMCs. These receptors were collected from a woman aged 25 to 39 in good health and CMV-seropositive.

The table lists this clone with many counts. The V gene is TRBV25-1, the J gene TRBJ2-1; 8 bases fit TRBD2. Germline V gene sequence: CDR1 MGHDK, CDR2 SYGVNS. The ends lost 6 bases at V and 4 bases at J; junction bases unmatched: 14. The CDR3 has 17 residues. CDR3 coding DNA: TGTGCCAGCAGACCCGAAAACGGGGCGGGAGGATACAATGAGCAGTTCTTC. This sequence encodes CASRPENGAGGYNEQFF.

A remark on this clone: This specimen includes other DNA sequences encoding the same CDR3. The chain uses TRBV5-1 and TRBJ2-1; TRBD2 matches 14 bases. Per germline, CDR1 SGHRS and CDR2 YFSETQ. CDR3 length equals 15 residues. V was pared by 3 bases and J by 5 bases, with 1 base of the junction left unmatched. CDR3 protein: CASSSGLAGDNEQFF. The CDR3 DNA reads TGCGCCAGCAGCTCGGGACTAGCGGGAGACAATGAGCAGTTCTTC.

In this sample, this clone turned up a few times. The V call is TRBV6-1, the J call TRBJ2-7; no clear D. The CDR3 runs 15 residues. Between the trimmed V and J ends, which lost 1 base and 0 bases, there was a span of 10 bases. The germline V gene encodes CDR1 MNHNS and CDR2 SASEGT. DNA of the CDR3: TGTGCCAGCAGTGAAGACAGTCCATACTCCTACGAGCAGTACTTC. Translating gives CASSEDSPYSYEQYF.

The chain couples TRBV4-3 to TRBJ2-1; TRBD2 agrees at 11 bases. The CDR3 totals 17 residues. J gave up 5 bases and V 5 bases, and 11 bases lay outside the gene matches. The germline CDR1 and CDR2 sequences are LGHNA and YSLEER. CDR3 in amino acids: CASSKLLAGDANNEQFF. DNA for the CDR3: TGCGCCAGCAGCAAATTACTAGCGGGAGACGCGAACAATGAGCAGTTCTTC.

V gene TRBV5-8 combines with J gene TRBJ1-4, with D tentatively TRBD1 (5 bases). V shed 4 bases and J shed 8 bases, with 21 bases lying between them. The CDR3 runs to 16 residues. Germline lookup yields CDR1 SGHTS and CDR2 YDEGEE. The CDR3 loop is CASSRWGRSSGEKLFF. DNA for the CDR3: TGTGCCAGCAGCCGCTGGGGGAGGTCTTCTGGAGAAAAACTGTTTTTT.

The gene calls are TRBV12-5 and TRBJ2-6; D might be TRBD1 (6 bases). V was trimmed by 2 bases and J by 1 base, leaving 15 bases between them. In germline, CDR1 is LGHNT, CDR2 FRNRAP. The CDR3 is 18 residues long. This chain's CDR3 is CASGLPQVQGSGANVLTF. The DNA of the CDR3 is TGTGCTAGTGGTTTGCCCCAAGTCCAGGGGTCTGGGGCCAACGTCCTGACTTTC.

This chain uses TRBV5-6 with TRBJ2-5; a weak D match, TRBD2 (6 bases). This CDR3 spans 13 amino acids. Trimming left V 0 bases short and J 5 bases short, with 8 bases between. The germline gives CDR1 SGHDT, CDR2 YYEEEE. CDR3 DNA sequence: TGTGCCAGCAGCTTGGTCCGGGGGGAGACCCAGTACTTC. It is translated as CASSLVRGETQYF.

V and J are TRBV6-1 and TRBJ1-2; 9 bases fit TRBD1. The V segment lost 4 bases and the J segment 5 bases; nucleotides outside the gene matches: 8. The CDR3 covers 15 residues. From germline, CDR1 is MNHNS and CDR2 SASEGT. The CDR3 nucleotides read TGTGCCAGCAGTGCAATACAGGGGGCGCCTTATGGCTACACCTTC. Translated: CASSAIQGAPYGYTF.

This clone came up once. In DNA form, the CDR3 reads TGTGCCAGCAGCTTAGGGGCGCTATATGGCTACACCTTC. Amino acids: CASSLGALYGYTF. J is TRBJ1-2 and V is TRBV7-2; D gene uncertain. Trimming took 1 base from V and 5 from J, leaving 8 bases between them. The CDR3 has 13 residues. The germline V gene encodes CDR1 SGHTA and CDR2 FQGNSA.

CDR3 coding DNA: TGCAGCGCTATACAGGGTAGGACTGAAGCTTTCTTT. Its protein product is CSAIQGRTEAFF. The rearrangement joins TRBV29-1 to TRBJ1-1; perhaps TRBD1 as D (6 bases). Trimming took off 7 bases at V and 5 bases at J, with 14 bases between the two ends. The length of the CDR3 is 12 residues. Germline assignment: CDR1 SQVTM and CDR2 ANQGSEA.

V and J are TRBV5-1 and TRBJ1-4; possibly TRBD1 for D (6 bases). V lost 4 bases and J lost 0, with 16 bases in between. Germline V gene lookup returns CDR1 SGHRS and CDR2 YFSETQ. This CDR3 is built from 17 residues. The CDR3 DNA is TGCGCCAGCAGCAAAGTCCAAGGGACATCAACTAATGAAAAACTGTTTTTT. It yields the protein CASSKVQGTSTNEKLFF.

The rearrangement joins TRBV28 to TRBJ1-5, with D perhaps TRBD1 (5 bases). This CDR3 spans 15 amino acids. Trimming pared 6 bases from V and 2 bases from J, leaving 14 bases between. Germline-derived CDR1 and CDR2 are MDHEN and SYDVKM. CDR3 residues: CASRIQGVGNQPQHF. In nucleotides, the CDR3 is TGTGCCAGCAGGATCCAGGGTGTGGGCAATCAGCCCCAGCATTTT.

This chain links TRBV7-2 with TRBJ2-7; D may be TRBD1 (5 bases). The CDR3 loop spans 15 amino acids. Trimming shortened V by 5 bases and J by 3 bases, and 17 bases separated the two germline ends. Per germline, CDR1 SGHTA and CDR2 FQGNSA. In DNA, the CDR3 is TGTGCCAGCAGCCCGCAGGGTTGGCAGGGCTACGAGCAGTACTTC. Translated: CASSPQGWQGYEQYF.

The chain employs TRBV15 and TRBJ2-1, with 7 bases fitting TRBD2. The CDR3 consists of 14 residues. CDR1 is LNHNV and CDR2 is YYDKDF in the germline V gene (reference sequence). The V gene end was trimmed by 3 bases and the J gene end by 5 bases; junction bases not matched to a gene: 4. CDR3: CATSRDRGDNEQFF. For the CDR3, the DNA is TGTGCCACCAGCAGGGACCGGGGGGACAATGAGCAGTTCTTC.

The chain carries TRBV6-5 and TRBJ2-7, with D possibly TRBD2 on 6 matching bases. The CDR3 has 13 residues. The V end was cut by 0 bases, the J end by 4 bases, with 7 bases between. The V gene's germline CDR1 is MNHEY and CDR2 SVGAGI. CDR3 sequence reads: CASSYSGTYEQYF. CDR3 in DNA: TGTGCCAGCAGTTACTCGGGGACTTACGAGCAGTACTTC.

This clone has more than one count but fewer than ten. The chain uses TRBV2 and TRBJ2-5, with a tentative D call TRBD1 (5 bases). This CDR3 spans 14 amino acids. Germline values: CDR1 SNHLY, CDR2 FYNNEI. The V end was cut by 4 bases, the J end by 0 bases, with 9 bases between. The CDR3 nucleotides are TGTGCCAGCAGTGTGCAGGGATACCAAGAGACCCAGTACTTC. Amino acids: CASSVQGYQETQYF. The full variable domain, its missing parts supplied by reference TRBV2 and TRBJ2-5, is EPEVTQTPSHQVTQMGQEVILRCVPISNHLYFYWYRQILGQKVEFLVSFYNNEISEKSEIFDDQFSVERPDGSNFTLKIRSTKLEDSAMYFCASSVQGYQETQYFGPGTRLLVL.

This clone was observed a few times. The chain uses TRBV5-1 and TRBJ1-4, with D maybe TRBD1 (6 bases). The germline CDR1 and CDR2 sequences are SGHRS and YFSETQ. This CDR3 spans 16 amino acids. V gave up 0 bases and J gave up 8 bases, with 17 bases separating them. The CDR3 is CASSLGVGGLFEKLFF. The CDR3 DNA reads as TGCGCCAGCAGCTTGGGGGTCGGGGGGCTATTCGAAAAACTGTTTTTT.

The gene calls are TRBV7-2 and TRBJ1-2; D is uncertain. V was trimmed by 5 bases and J by 3 bases, leaving 13 bases between them. Germline values: CDR1 SGHTA, CDR2 FQGNSA. The CDR3 spans 14 residues. Here the CDR3 reads CASSQFFSYYGYTF. The CDR3 DNA is TGTGCCAGCAGCCAGTTCTTTTCGTACTATGGCTACACCTTC.

The chain joins TRBV30 to TRBJ2-3; D perhaps matches TRBD2 (5 bases). The CDR3 totals 14 residues. The germline V gene encodes CDR1 GTSNPN and CDR2 SVGIG (reference sequence). Trimming left V 6 bases short and J 7 bases short, with 20 bases between. The CDR3 is CACIPGLIRYTQYF. In DNA, the CDR3 is TGTGCCTGTATTCCCGGACTGATTCGGTATACGCAGTATTTT.

The CDR3 protein is CASGLVRFEATYDPNYGYTF. DNA for the CDR3: TGTGCTAGTGGTTTGGTTCGGTTCGAGGCCACCTACGATCCTAACTATGGCTACACCTTC. The rearrangement links TRBV12-5 to TRBJ1-2; D unresolved. Trimming pared 0 bases from V and 0 bases from J, leaving 23 bases between. Germline V lookup: CDR1 LGHNT, CDR2 FRNRAP. The CDR3 is made up of 20 amino acids.

The V gene is TRBV10-3, the J gene TRBJ2-3, with TRBD1 matching over 9 bases. The germline V gene has CDR1 ENHRY and CDR2 SYGVKD. CDR3 size: 16 residues. V gave up 4 bases and J gave up 3 bases; unmatched junction bases: 8. The CDR3 spells CAISGEGQGQTDTQYF. The CDR3 DNA reads TGTGCCATCAGTGGGGAGGGACAGGGTCAAACAGATACGCAGTATTTT.

This chain joins TRBV28 and TRBJ2-7; TRBD1 is a possible D gene (6 bases). The V and J ends lost 3 bases and 2 bases respectively, with 17 bases between them. The CDR3 runs 16 residues. The germline gives CDR1 MDHEN, CDR2 SYDVKM. The CDR3 is CASSFFWTEPTYEQYF. For the CDR3, the DNA is TGTGCCAGCAGTTTTTTCTGGACAGAGCCCACCTACGAGCAGTACTTC. The variable domain in full, completed from reference TRBV28 and TRBJ2-7, reads DVKVTQSSRYLVKRTGEKVFLECVQDMDHENMFWYRQDPGLGLRLIYFSYDVKMKEKGDIPEGYSVSREKKERFSLILESASTNQTSMYLCASSFFWTEPTYEQYFGPGTRLTVT.

The rearrangement joins TRBV27 to TRBJ2-2; the D is unclear. The V gene lost 6 bases and the J gene lost 6 bases, with 14 bases spanning the gap. Germline values: CDR1 MNHEY, CDR2 SMNVEV (reference sequence). This CDR3 region has 14 residues. CDR3 protein: CASRSVDTSGELFF. CDR3 DNA sequence: TGTGCCAGCAGATCCGTCGACACATCCGGGGAGCTGTTTTTT.

The V gene is TRBV7-9, the J gene TRBJ1-1; 8 nucleotides agree with TRBD1. Per germline, CDR1 SEHNR and CDR2 FQNEAQ (reference sequence). The V segment lost 3 bases and the J segment 10 bases; nucleotides outside the gene matches: 4. This CDR3 contains 12 residues. The CDR3 sequence: CASSFGQGGAFF. The CDR3 DNA is TGTGCCAGCAGCTTTGGACAGGGTGGAGCTTTCTTT.

The chain has TRBV6-5 and TRBJ1-2; unclear D gene. The germline V and J ends were trimmed by 6 bases and 0 bases, with 11 bases remaining between them. This CDR3 has 14 residues. Germline V CDR1 and CDR2: MNHEY, SVGAGI. In DNA, the CDR3 is TGTGCCAGCAGCGGAACCGGAGCTAACTATGGCTACACCTTC. Translation gives CASSGTGANYGYTF.

V is TRBV19 and J is TRBJ1-2, with 8 bases fitting TRBD1. Germline V CDR1 and CDR2: LNHDA, SQIVND (reference sequence). The CDR3 contains 16 residues. Trimming removed 6 bases from V and 6 bases from J; junction bases left unmatched: 15. For the CDR3, the DNA is TGTGCCAGTAGCCCTTCCTTGCGGCCAGGGGGCCATGGCTACACCTTC. It codes for CASSPSLRPGGHGYTF.

The chain is built from TRBV27 and TRBJ1-5; a possible D gene is TRBD1 (5 bases). This CDR3 has 14 residues. From germline, CDR1 is MNHEY and CDR2 SMNVEV (reference sequence). The V end was cut by 6 bases, the J end by 5 bases, with 14 bases between. CDR3 region: CASSPNSGYQPQHF. The CDR3 coding sequence is TGTGCCAGCAGCCCTAATTCAGGGTATCAGCCCCAGCATTTT.

This clone was recorded only once. The chain couples TRBV29-1 to TRBJ1-2, with 10 nucleotides matching TRBD1. The CDR3 is made up of 15 amino acids. The ends lost 2 bases at V and 3 bases at J; junction bases unmatched: 6. Germline V CDR1 and CDR2: SQVTM, ANQGSEA. CDR3 amino acids: CSVERDRGQYYGYTF. The CDR3 nucleotides read TGCAGCGTTGAACGAGACAGGGGGCAATACTATGGCTACACCTTC.

V gene TRBV18 combines with J gene TRBJ1-1; TRBD1 matches 9 bases. The J segment lost 4 bases and the V segment lost 5 bases, leaving 5 bases of the junction unmatched. The CDR3 spans 14 residues. Germline CDR1 is KGHSH and CDR2 is LQKENI. CDR3 DNA sequence: TGTGCCAGCTCAGCGTCGGGACAGGGCACTGAAGCTTTCTTT. Residues: CASSASGQGTEAFF.